The 7 T cell receptor beta chains below come from one sample, sequenced in a study of PD-1 blockade in classical Hodgkin lymphoma. Relapses following autologous stem cell transplantation were seen in all patients, with brentuximab vedotin exposure varying. Magnetic negative selection was used to purify CD4+ T cells from thawed PBMCs. Some clones are missing from TCRdb's copy, which holds only in-frame ones; the method was immunoSEQ multiplex PCR. The sample has fewer than 2,000 clones, 86% seen once; the top ten hold roughly 1.5%. The input for sequencing was CD4+ T cells from blood, taken at baseline. The receptors stem from a human donor with classical Hodgkin lymphoma.

V usage is TRBV9 and J usage is TRBJ1-5; D may be TRBD1 (5 bases). This CDR3 spans 15 amino acids. Germline-derived CDR1 and CDR2 are SGDLS and YYNGEE. Trimming took 4 bases from V and 2 from J, leaving 13 bases between them. CDR3 residues: CASSTGAIGNQPQHF. The CDR3 DNA is TGTGCCAGCAGCACCGGGGCCATCGGCAATCAGCCCCAGCATTTT.

CDR3 loop: CASSSLQGLDSPLHF. The CDR3 bases are TGTGCCAGCAGCTCCTTACAGGGGTTAGATTCACCCCTCCACTTT. The V gene is TRBV11-2, the J gene TRBJ1-6; TRBD1 aligns across 7 bases. Germline V gene lookup returns CDR1 SGHAT and CDR2 FQNNGV. The CDR3 sequence is 15 residues long. With 4 bases clipped from V and 8 bases from J, the junction kept 8 bases outside the gene matches. The full variable domain, its missing parts supplied by reference TRBV11-2 and TRBJ1-6, is EAGVAQSPRYKIIEKRQSVAFWCNPISGHATLYWYQQILGQGPKLLIQFQNNGVVDDSQLPKDRFSAERLKGVDSTLKIQPAKLEDSAVYLCASSSLQGLDSPLHFGNGTRLTVT.

J is TRBJ2-2 and V is TRBV5-4, with 7 bases matching TRBD1. Germline values: CDR1 SGHNT, CDR2 YYREEE (reference sequence). The length of the CDR3 is 16 residues. J was trimmed by 0 bases and V by 2 bases; bases with no gene match: 4. DNA for the CDR3: TGTGCCAGCAGCTTCCACAGGGGCGCGAACACCGGGGAGCTGTTTTTT. The encoded protein is CASSFHRGANTGELFF.

This clone came up once. This chain uses TRBV5-1 with TRBJ2-3; 10 bases fit TRBD2. CDR3 length: 15 amino acids. Unmatched junction bases numbered 5, after V lost 4 bases and J lost 3 bases. CDR1 and CDR2 from the germline V gene are SGHRS and YFSETQ. The CDR3 protein is CASSRGLAETDTQYF. The CDR3 nucleotides read TGCGCCAGCAGCCGTGGACTAGCGGAGACAGATACGCAGTATTTT.

This chain joins TRBV9 and TRBJ1-4, with 7 bases aligning to TRBD1. The CDR3 is 15 amino acids. Germline assignment: CDR1 SGDLS and CDR2 YYNGEE. The V segment lost 3 bases and the J segment 8 bases; nucleotides outside the gene matches: 10. The CDR3: CASSASQGYGEKLFF. The DNA of the CDR3 is TGTGCCAGCAGCGCTTCACAGGGGTATGGGGAAAAACTGTTTTTT. Together with reference TRBV9 and TRBJ1-4, the CDR3 gives the full variable domain: DSGVTQTPKHLITATGQRVTLRCSPRSGDLSVYWYQQSLDQGLQFLIQYYNGEERAKGNILERFSAQQFPDLHSELNLSSLELGDSALYFCASSASQGYGEKLFFGSGTQLSVL.

The chain couples TRBV7-8 to TRBJ2-7; maybe TRBD2 (6 bases). CDR3 length: 16 residues. The V gene lost 5 bases and the J gene lost 2 bases, with 19 bases spanning the gap. Germline CDR1 SGHVS, CDR2 FQNEAQ. CDR3 DNA: TGTGCCAGCAGCCGGGGCGGGGCAGCCTTCGCCTACGAGCAGTACTTC. Translation gives CASSRGGAAFAYEQYF.

This sequence joins TRBV28 and TRBJ1-5, with TRBD1 as a possible D gene (6 bases). CDR3 length: 14 amino acids. V lost 6 bases and J 4 bases, leaving 13 bases between the germline ends. Germline V gene sequence: CDR1 MDHEN, CDR2 SYDVKM. CDR3 amino acids: CASSGGGGNQPQHF. The CDR3 DNA follows: TGTGCCAGCAGCGGGGGGGGCGGGAATCAGCCCCAGCATTTT.